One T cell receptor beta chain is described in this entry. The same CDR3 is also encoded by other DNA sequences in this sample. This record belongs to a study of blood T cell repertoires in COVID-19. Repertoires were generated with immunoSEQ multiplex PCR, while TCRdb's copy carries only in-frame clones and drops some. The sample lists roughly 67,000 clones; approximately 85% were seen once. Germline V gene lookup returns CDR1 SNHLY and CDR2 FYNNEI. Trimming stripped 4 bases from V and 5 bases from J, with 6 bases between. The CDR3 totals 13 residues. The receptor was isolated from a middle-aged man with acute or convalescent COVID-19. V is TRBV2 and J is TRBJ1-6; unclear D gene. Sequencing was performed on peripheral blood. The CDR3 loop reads CASSGQNNSPLHF. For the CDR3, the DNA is TGTGCCAGCAGTGGACAAAATAATTCACCCCTCCACTTT.